The 24 T cell receptor beta chains presented below share a single source sample, sequenced in a study of CD4+ T cells in melanoma. Sequencing was performed with immunoSEQ multiplex PCR; in TCRdb, only in-frame clones are kept and a portion is missing. The data contain 140,000 or so clones, 85% to 95% of them singletons. The receptors stem from a human donor with melanoma.

This chain links TRBV6-5 with TRBJ2-1; no reliable D call. Per germline, CDR1 MNHEY and CDR2 SVGAGI. With 7 bases removed from V and 4 bases from J, the gap between germline ends came to 11 bases. The CDR3 sequence is 13 residues long. For the CDR3, the DNA is TGTGCCAGCAACCGTGGACGGTACAATGAGCAGTTCTTC. Amino acids: CASNRGRYNEQFF.

V is TRBV7-3 and J is TRBJ1-3, with D unresolved. The CDR3 covers 13 residues. The V end lost 5 bases, the J end lost 0 bases, and 5 bases lay between the germline ends. Germline loops: CDR1 SGHTA, CDR2 FQGTGA. This chain's CDR3 is CASSVSSGNTIYF. CDR3 nucleotide sequence: TGTGCCAGCAGCGTGAGCTCTGGAAACACCATATATTTT.

Notes on this clone: The identical CDR3 is also encoded by other nucleotide sequences in the sample. The rearrangement uses TRBV30 and TRBJ1-5, with D maybe TRBD1 (6 bases). Germline CDR1 reads GTSNPN; CDR2 reads SVGIG (reference sequence). This CDR3 comprises 13 residues. Trimming removed 2 bases from V and 6 bases from J, with 11 bases in between. The chain's CDR3 is CAWSLQGGQPQHF. The CDR3 coding sequence is TGTGCCTGGAGTCTACAGGGAGGTCAGCCCCAGCATTTT.

The chain uses TRBV5-1 and TRBJ2-7; D perhaps matches TRBD1 (5 bases). Germline CDR1 reads SGHRS; CDR2 reads YFSETQ. With 4 bases removed from V and 3 bases from J, the gap between germline ends came to 11 bases. This CDR3 contains 13 residues. The CDR3 DNA reads as TGCGCCAGCAGCCTGACAGCTAGCTACGAGCAGTACTTC. This sequence encodes CASSLTASYEQYF.

The chain carries TRBV18 and TRBJ2-7; 11 nucleotides align to TRBD1. CDR1 and CDR2 (germline): KGHSH, LQKENI. V gave up 0 bases and J gave up 5 bases; unmatched junction bases: 3. The CDR3 covers 15 residues. CDR3 sequence reads: CASSPPGQGVDEQYF. CDR3 coding DNA: TGTGCCAGCTCACCACCGGGACAGGGGGTGGACGAGCAGTACTTC.

The chain joins TRBV6-5 to TRBJ1-1, with D maybe TRBD1 (6 bases). The germline V gene encodes CDR1 MNHEY and CDR2 SVGAGI. Trimming took off 0 bases at V and 5 bases at J, with 13 bases between the two ends. The CDR3 consists of 15 residues. CDR3 sequence reads: CASSYSTRGGTEAFF. CDR3 sequence (DNA): TGTGCCAGCAGTTACTCGACGAGGGGGGGAACTGAAGCTTTCTTT.

This clone was found a few times. The rearrangement joins TRBV6-5 to TRBJ1-1; D unresolved. Trimming removed 4 bases from V and 5 bases from J, with 11 bases in between. This CDR3 has 13 residues. CDR1 and CDR2 from the germline V gene are MNHEY and SVGAGI. The CDR3 loop is CASSSGSETEAFF. CDR3 DNA sequence: TGTGCCAGCAGTTCGGGCAGTGAGACTGAAGCTTTCTTT.

The chain is built from TRBV5-1 and TRBJ1-1; D perhaps matches TRBD1 (5 bases). Trimming took off 0 bases at V and 4 bases at J, with 13 bases between the two ends. The CDR3 is made up of 15 amino acids. CDR1 and CDR2 (germline): SGHRS, YFSETQ. DNA for the CDR3: TGCGCCAGCAGCTTGGTTCATGGGGCGGGCACTGAAGCTTTCTTT. Its translation is CASSLVHGAGTEAFF.

The chain is built from TRBV9 and TRBJ2-2; D may be TRBD2 (7 bases). Looked up from germline, CDR1 is SGDLS and CDR2 is YYNGEE. Trimming took off 3 bases at V and 1 base at J, with 13 bases between the two ends. The CDR3 sequence is 16 residues long. CDR3 bases: TGTGCCAGCAGCGGGGGGCGCGGGGGGAACACCGGGGAGCTGTTTTTT. Translated, it gives CASSGGRGGNTGELFF.

The chain links TRBV2 to TRBJ1-2, with D perhaps matching TRBD1 (6 bases). CDR1 and CDR2 (germline): SNHLY, FYNNEI. Between the trimmed V and J ends, which lost 3 bases and 5 bases, there was a span of 10 bases. This CDR3 is 13 amino acids long. In DNA, the CDR3 is TGTGCCAGCAGTGACCAGGGGATATATGGCTACACCTTC. As protein: CASSDQGIYGYTF.

This chain connects TRBV6-1 to TRBJ1-2, with 8 bases that match TRBD1. The V and J ends lost 4 bases and 5 bases, in that order; junction bases with no gene match: 12. CDR3 length: 16 amino acids. CDR1 MNHNS and CDR2 SASEGT come from the germline V gene. The CDR3 sequence is CASSANVQGAGYGYTF. The DNA for the CDR3 is TGTGCCAGCAGTGCGAATGTTCAGGGGGCGGGATATGGCTACACCTTC.

This chain links TRBV5-1 with TRBJ2-3; D gene ambiguous. Trimming took 0 bases from V and 3 from J, leaving 8 bases between them. The CDR3 length is 14 residues. Germline CDR1 and CDR2: SGHRS and YFSETQ. This CDR3 reads CASSLVPMTDTQYF. The CDR3 region has the DNA TGCGCCAGCAGCTTGGTCCCCATGACAGATACGCAGTATTTT. The full variable domain, with the rest looked up from reference TRBV5-1 and TRBJ2-3, is KAGVTQTPRYLIKTRGQQVTLSCSPISGHRSVSWYQQTPGQGLQFLFEYFSETQRNKGNFPGRFSGRQFSNSRSEMNVSTLELGDSALYLCASSLVPMTDTQYFGPGTRLTVL.

The chain employs TRBV6-1 and TRBJ1-6; D is uncertain. Between the trimmed V and J ends, which lost 0 bases and 12 bases, there was a span of 3 bases. The CDR3 covers 11 residues. Germline CDR1 MNHNS, CDR2 SASEGT. CDR3 loop: CASSEAEPLHF. The CDR3 nucleotides read TGTGCCAGCAGTGAAGCCGAACCCCTCCACTTT.

This clone was observed once. V usage is TRBV5-1 and J usage is TRBJ1-4; 8 bases match TRBD1. Trimming cost V 4 bases and J 8 bases; bases outside gene matches: 7. CDR3 size: 14 residues. CDR1 is SGHRS, CDR2 YFSETQ, per germline. CDR3 amino acids: CASSPQGAEEKLFF. CDR3 coding DNA: TGCGCCAGCAGCCCTCAGGGGGCTGAGGAAAAACTGTTTTTT.

The V call is TRBV28, the J call TRBJ1-1, with TRBD1 identical over 12 bases. The trim removed 10 bases at V and 5 bases at J, leaving 5 bases unmatched. The CDR3 is 13 amino acids. Germline-derived CDR1 and CDR2 are MDHEN and SYDVKM. The CDR3 DNA sequence: TGTGCCATCTGGGACAGGGGGCGAACTGAAGCTTTCTTT. This translates into CAIWDRGRTEAFF.

This chain uses TRBV28 with TRBJ2-7, with unresolved D. The V and J ends lost 7 bases and 4 bases respectively, with 11 bases between them. The CDR3 has 12 amino acids. Germline V gives CDR1 MDHEN, CDR2 SYDVKM. For the CDR3, the DNA is TGTGCCAGCACCGCGTCACGGTACGAGCAGTACTTC. It yields the protein CASTASRYEQYF.

The gene calls are TRBV27 and TRBJ2-5; weak D call: TRBD2 (7 bases). V was clipped by 5 bases and J by 4 bases, with 17 bases between them. The germline V gene has CDR1 MNHEY and CDR2 SMNVEV (reference sequence). This CDR3 spans 15 amino acids. The CDR3 is CASSLVTGGGETQYF. The CDR3 DNA follows: TGTGCCAGCAGTCTAGTTACGGGGGGCGGAGAGACCCAGTACTTC.

This chain links TRBV5-8 with TRBJ1-1; 11 bases agree with TRBD1. Unmatched junction bases numbered 6, after V lost 4 bases and J lost 7 bases. This CDR3 has 14 amino acids. CDR1 SGHTS and CDR2 YDEGEE come from the germline V gene. The CDR3 region has the DNA TGTGCCAGCAGCAGGACAGGGGGCGAATATGAAGCTTTCTTT. This sequence encodes CASSRTGGEYEAFF.

V is TRBV11-3 and J is TRBJ2-4; TRBD2 is a possible D gene (6 bases). Germline-derived CDR1 and CDR2 are SGHNT and YENEEA. V was cut by 1 base and J by 3 bases, with 10 bases left in between. The CDR3 totals 15 residues. The CDR3 region is CASSLGGDNKNIQYF. For the CDR3, the DNA is TGTGCCAGCAGCTTAGGGGGGGATAACAAAAACATTCAGTACTTC.

This chain connects TRBV6-1 to TRBJ2-1; D is possibly TRBD2 (6 bases). Trimming shortened V by 7 bases and J by 6 bases, and 13 bases separated the two germline ends. This CDR3 has 13 amino acids. Germline V gene sequence: CDR1 MNHNS, CDR2 SASEGT. The CDR3 is CASTRGSTNEQFF. CDR3 in DNA: TGTGCCAGCACGCGGGGATCGACCAATGAGCAGTTCTTC.

The chain employs TRBV7-9 and TRBJ2-3; D may be TRBD2 (6 bases). Trimming took off 4 bases at V and 5 bases at J, with 7 bases between the two ends. The CDR3 is made up of 12 amino acids. The germline CDR1 and CDR2 sequences are SEHNR and FQNEAQ (reference sequence). This CDR3 is CASSSGLDTQYF. The CDR3 DNA reads as TGTGCCAGCAGCTCGGGACTAGATACGCAGTATTTT.

CDR3 amino acids: CASSKRGGTATEAFF. The CDR3 nucleotides are TGTGCCAGCAGCAAGAGGGGGGGGACAGCCACTGAAGCTTTCTTT. This chain links TRBV11-2 with TRBJ1-1; 7 nucleotides align to TRBD1. The germline CDR1 and CDR2 sequences are SGHAT and FQNNGV. The junction had 10 bases not matched to a gene; V was cut back by 5 bases and J by 4 bases. The CDR3 sequence is 15 residues long.

In this sample, this clone turned up a few times. The chain has TRBV5-1 and TRBJ2-7; D possibly uses TRBD1 or TRBD2 (5 bases each). Germline CDR1 reads SGHRS; CDR2 reads YFSETQ. This CDR3 contains 14 residues. V was clipped by 0 bases and J by 3 bases, with 10 bases between them. The CDR3 is CASSLGGAGYEQYF. The CDR3 nucleotides read TGCGCCAGCAGCTTGGGGGGCGCGGGCTACGAGCAGTACTTC.

The CDR3 DNA is TGTGCCAGCAGCTTAGGGGGACAGGGGGCCCTCTATGGCTACACCTTC. It yields the protein CASSLGGQGALYGYTF. The rearrangement links TRBV7-9 to TRBJ1-2; TRBD1 matches at 12 bases. Losses at the gene ends were 1 base for V and 4 bases for J; bases not matched to a gene: 4. The CDR3 is made up of 16 amino acids. In germline, CDR1 is SEHNR, CDR2 FQNEAQ (reference sequence).